Presented here are 28 T cell receptor beta chains from one specimen sequenced in a study of blood T cell repertoires in COVID-19. Measured with immunoSEQ multiplex PCR; TCRdb has only the in-frame clones, and not every one. Of under 95,000 clones in the sample, 87% are singletons; the top ten hold more than 4.5%. The sample was peripheral blood. Receptors were obtained from a man in his sixties with acute or convalescent COVID-19.

The rearrangement joins TRBV9 to TRBJ2-1; 10 bases agree with TRBD2. The CDR3 totals 16 residues. Germline values: CDR1 SGDLS, CDR2 YYNGEE. The J segment lost 4 bases and the V segment lost 0 bases, leaving 4 bases of the junction unmatched. This CDR3 reads CASSVEAAGGYNEQFF. CDR3 DNA sequence: TGTGCCAGCAGCGTAGAAGCAGCGGGGGGGTACAATGAGCAGTTCTTC.

This clone appeared a few times. The chain joins TRBV10-1 to TRBJ2-2, with a tentative D call TRBD1 (5 bases). The CDR3 contains 14 residues. V lost 2 bases to trimming and J lost 6 bases, with 10 bases between them. Germline V gene sequence: CDR1 WNHNN, CDR2 SYGVQD (reference sequence). This CDR3 reads CASSEGQVPGELFF. CDR3 nucleotide sequence: TGCGCCAGCAGTGAGGGACAAGTTCCCGGGGAGCTGTTTTTT.

The chain is built from TRBV10-2 and TRBJ2-7; 9 positions agree with TRBD1. Trimming took 4 bases from V and 5 from J; bases not matched to a gene: 6. CDR1 WSHSY and CDR2 SAAADI come from the germline V gene. This CDR3 spans 14 amino acids. In DNA, the CDR3 is TGCGCCAGCAGTGGGACAGGGGTTCTGAACGAGCAGTACTTC. This translates into CASSGTGVLNEQYF.

The rearrangement links TRBV29-1 to TRBJ2-7, with a possible D match to TRBD2 (6 bases). The germline gives CDR1 SQVTM, CDR2 ANQGSEA. With 6 bases removed from V and 1 base from J, the gap between germline ends came to 13 bases. The CDR3 runs to 13 residues. The CDR3 nucleotides are TGCAGCGTCTATAGCGGAGGTTCCTACGAGCAGTACTTC. It is translated as CSVYSGGSYEQYF.

The chain joins TRBV5-5 to TRBJ2-7; perhaps TRBD2 as D (5 bases). The V end lost 1 base, the J end lost 6 bases, and 11 bases lay between the germline ends. The CDR3 loop spans 13 amino acids. Germline V gives CDR1 SGHKS, CDR2 YYEKEE (reference sequence). CDR3 bases: TGTGCCAGCAGCTTGTGGAGGTCTTTCGAGCAGTACTTC. Translation: CASSLWRSFEQYF.

The V gene is TRBV30, the J gene TRBJ2-5; 9 bases are shared with TRBD1. V was clipped by 3 bases and J by 5 bases; unmatched bases: 7. The CDR3 contains 14 residues. Germline values: CDR1 GTSNPN, CDR2 SVGIG (reference sequence). The CDR3 DNA reads as TGTGCCTGGAGCACGGACAGGGGAATGGAGACCCAGTACTTC. Protein sequence: CAWSTDRGMETQYF. The full variable domain, completed using reference TRBV30 and TRBJ2-5, is SQTIHQWPATLVQPVGSPLSLECTVEGTSNPNLYWYRQAAGRGLQLLFYSVGIGQISSEVPQNLSASRPQDRQFILSSKKLLLSDSGFYLCAWSTDRGMETQYFGPGTRLLVL.

For this clone: Other DNA sequences of this sample code for an identical CDR3. The chain links TRBV6-5 to TRBJ1-5; TRBD1 matches 7 bases. The V gene end was trimmed by 5 bases and the J gene end by 0 bases; junction bases not matched to a gene: 4. The CDR3 length is 15 residues. Germline loops: CDR1 MNHEY, CDR2 SVGAGI. In DNA form, the CDR3 reads TGTGCCAGCAGTCCACAGGGGAATAGCAATCAGCCCCAGCATTTT. Its translation is CASSPQGNSNQPQHF.

The V call is TRBV18, the J call TRBJ1-3, with D possibly TRBD1 on 6 matching bases. Germline V gene data show CDR1 as KGHSH and CDR2 as LQKENI. The CDR3 contains 16 residues. Trimming stripped 3 bases from V and 0 bases from J, with 12 bases between. This chain's CDR3 is CASSPSTGDSGNTIYF. The CDR3 DNA follows: TGTGCCAGCTCACCGTCGACAGGTGACTCTGGAAACACCATATATTTT.

This clone came up once. This chain uses TRBV6-4 with TRBJ1-2; TRBD1 matches at 8 bases. The germline V gene encodes CDR1 MRHNA and CDR2 SNTAGT. The CDR3 runs to 17 residues. The junction had 11 bases not matched to a gene; V was cut back by 5 bases and J by 0 bases. CDR3 nucleotides: TGTGCCAGCAGTCACACCAACACGGGACAGGCTAACTATGGCTACACCTTC. Translating it yields CASSHTNTGQANYGYTF.

The rearrangement uses TRBV19 and TRBJ1-4; D is unclear. In germline, CDR1 is LNHDA, CDR2 SQIVND (reference sequence). The CDR3 spans 15 residues. V was pared by 5 bases and J by 2 bases, with 12 bases between. The CDR3 DNA reads TGTGCCAGTAGTTTCGGGGAAACTACTAATGAAAAACTGTTTTTT. Amino acids: CASSFGETTNEKLFF.

The chain couples TRBV7-2 to TRBJ1-5; D possibly corresponds to TRBD1 (6 bases). The CDR3 consists of 16 residues. The germline V gene encodes CDR1 SGHTA and CDR2 FQGNSA. Trimming cost V 4 bases and J 0 bases, with 13 bases left between them. CDR3 DNA: TGTGCCAGCAGCTGGCAAACAGGGAGTAGCAATCAGCCCCAGCATTTT. Protein: CASSWQTGSSNQPQHF.

The genes are TRBV9 and TRBJ1-3; possibly TRBD1 for D (5 bases). This CDR3 contains 15 residues. Trimming cost V 4 bases and J 0 bases, with 11 bases left between them. The germline CDR1 and CDR2 sequences are SGDLS and YYNGEE. The CDR3 reads CASSLLGGSGNTIYF. The DNA of the CDR3 is TGTGCCAGCAGCCTCCTGGGGGGCTCTGGAAACACCATATATTTT.

The chain joins TRBV7-3 to TRBJ2-7; 10 nucleotides align to TRBD2. The CDR3 covers 15 residues. Germline V gives CDR1 SGHTA, CDR2 FQGTGA. After removal of 2 bases from V and 3 bases from J, the junction contained 4 bases not matched to a gene. The CDR3 loop is CASSLYASGGYEQYF. In nucleotides, the CDR3 is TGTGCCAGCAGCTTATACGCTAGCGGGGGCTACGAGCAGTACTTC.

The V and J genes are TRBV5-1 and TRBJ1-4, with TRBD1 matching 9 bases. V shed 4 bases, J shed 7 bases, and the junction held 5 bases outside the gene matches. Per the germline V gene, CDR1 is SGHRS and CDR2 is YFSETQ. CDR3 length equals 14 residues. Written as DNA, the CDR3 is TGCGCCAGCAGCACAGGACAGGGGTTTGAAAAACTGTTTTTT. It yields the protein CASSTGQGFEKLFF.

The chain couples TRBV24-1 to TRBJ2-1; 10 nucleotides line up with TRBD2. CDR1 and CDR2 from the germline V gene are KGHDR and SFDVKD. Unmatched junction bases numbered 8, after V lost 6 bases and J lost 7 bases. This CDR3 is 15 amino acids long. CDR3 DNA sequence: TGTGCCACCAGTCGAAAGCGGGGGGGCCTGAATGAGCAGTTCTTC. It is translated as CATSRKRGGLNEQFF.

The chain has TRBV7-2 and TRBJ1-2, with D hard to call. The CDR3 covers 13 residues. From germline, CDR1 is SGHTA and CDR2 FQGNSA. V was shortened by 5 bases and J by 6 bases, with 13 bases between the two germline ends. The CDR3: CASSLRGSDGYTF. DNA for the CDR3: TGTGCCAGCAGCCTCCGAGGGAGTGATGGCTACACCTTC.

This chain connects TRBV6-2 or TRBV6-3 to TRBJ2-1; D may be TRBD2 (6 bases). The CDR3 has 19 residues. The ends were cut back, 0 bases at V and 3 bases at J, with 21 bases in the middle. The germline V gene encodes CDR1 MNHEY and CDR2 SVGEGT. The CDR3 DNA reads TGTGCCAGCAGTTACTCTTACCGGACTGGGCGGGGCTACTACAATGAGCAGTTCTTC. This translates into CASSYSYRTGRGYYNEQFF.

The chain couples TRBV6-1 to TRBJ1-2; D remains unclear. CDR3 size: 15 residues. V gave up 2 bases and J gave up 5 bases, with 15 bases separating them. Germline loops: CDR1 MNHNS, CDR2 SASEGT. CDR3 sequence reads: CASSEWGRRSYGYTF. In DNA form, the CDR3 reads TGTGCCAGCAGTGAATGGGGTAGGAGGTCTTATGGCTACACCTTC.

DNA of the CDR3: TGTGCCAGCAGTGAAAGGTCGGGGGGCTTTAATTCACCCCTCCACTTT. The encoded protein is CASSERSGGFNSPLHF. The chain joins TRBV2 to TRBJ1-6, with a tentative D call TRBD1 (6 bases). Trimming stripped 2 bases from V and 6 bases from J, with 14 bases between. Germline loops: CDR1 SNHLY, CDR2 FYNNEI. The CDR3 consists of 16 residues.

About this clone itself: An end of the junction differs from the germline gene, which may be a read error. CDR3 DNA sequence: TGTGCCAGCAGCGTAGATGGCTTCGCGGGGGGTATCTACAATGAGCAGTTCTTC. The encoded protein is CASSVDGFAGGIYNEQFF. V gene TRBV11-3 combines with J gene TRBJ2-1, with TRBD2 matching over 8 bases. The CDR3 has 18 residues. Germline CDR1 reads SGHNT; CDR2 reads YENEEA.

The chain couples TRBV2 to TRBJ1-4; tentative D call: TRBD1 (5 bases). Germline V gene data show CDR1 as SNHLY and CDR2 as FYNNEI. The ends were cut back, 5 bases at V and 5 bases at J, with 9 bases in the middle. This CDR3 has 13 residues. CDR3 coding DNA: TGTGCCAGCAGTCGGGGGGAGAATGAAAAACTGTTTTTT. It specifies CASSRGENEKLFF.

V usage is TRBV2 and J usage is TRBJ2-7, with TRBD1 identical over 12 bases. This CDR3 has 16 residues. After removal of 7 bases from V and 0 bases from J, the junction contained 7 bases not matched to a gene. Germline values: CDR1 SNHLY, CDR2 FYNNEI. The CDR3 sequence is CASMAVGQGASYEQYF. The CDR3 nucleotides are TGTGCCAGCATGGCCGTGGGACAGGGGGCCTCCTACGAGCAGTACTTC.

V gene TRBV2 combines with J gene TRBJ2-2, with TRBD2 matching over 12 bases. J was trimmed by 8 bases and V by 6 bases; bases with no gene match: 7. Germline V gene sequence: CDR1 SNHLY, CDR2 FYNNEI. The CDR3 is made up of 15 amino acids. CDR3 amino acids: CASSLLAGGPGELFF. The CDR3 nucleotides are TGTGCCAGCAGCCTTCTAGCGGGGGGGCCAGGGGAGCTGTTTTTT.

This clone has at least ten counts. The V call is TRBV27, the J call TRBJ1-4; 10 positions agree with TRBD1. Unmatched junction bases numbered 1, after V lost 3 bases and J lost 0 bases. This CDR3 has 16 residues. The germline CDR1 and CDR2 sequences are MNHEY and SMNVEV (reference sequence). DNA of the CDR3: TGTGCCAGCAGTTTCGGACAGGGGGCAACTAATGAAAAACTGTTTTTT. Protein sequence: CASSFGQGATNEKLFF.

The chain links TRBV7-8 to TRBJ1-2; D unclear. Trimming pared 1 base from V and 8 bases from J, leaving 8 bases between. The length of the CDR3 is 12 residues. CDR1 SGHVS and CDR2 FQNEAQ come from the germline V gene. In DNA, the CDR3 is TGTGCCAGCAGCTTAGATCAGTGGGGCTACACCTTC. Translating it yields CASSLDQWGYTF.

The rearrangement links TRBV27 to TRBJ1-1, with TRBD1 identical over 8 bases. V was clipped by 7 bases and J by 8 bases; unmatched bases: 9. This CDR3 is built from 13 residues. Germline V gene data show CDR1 as MNHEY and CDR2 as SMNVEV (reference sequence). CDR3 nucleotides: TGTGCCAGCAAGGGGCAGGGGGCGACCGAAGCTTTCTTT. Its translation: CASKGQGATEAFF.

The V and J genes are TRBV28 and TRBJ2-7; tentative D call: TRBD1 (6 bases). Germline assignment: CDR1 MDHEN and CDR2 SYDVKM. This CDR3 has 14 residues. V lost 3 bases and J lost 0, with 9 bases in between. CDR3 sequence reads: CASSFTGSSYEQYF. In DNA, the CDR3 is TGTGCCAGCAGTTTCACAGGGAGCTCCTACGAGCAGTACTTC. The full variable domain, in which reference TRBV28 and TRBJ2-7 provide the parts outside the CDR3, is DVKVTQSSRYLVKRTGEKVFLECVQDMDHENMFWYRQDPGLGLRLIYFSYDVKMKEKGDIPEGYSVSREKKERFSLILESASTNQTSMYLCASSFTGSSYEQYFGPGTRLTVT.

V is TRBV19 and J is TRBJ1-1; a possible D gene is TRBD1 (6 bases). This CDR3 spans 15 amino acids. Per germline, CDR1 LNHDA and CDR2 SQIVND (reference sequence). Trimming removed 0 bases from V and 0 bases from J, with 8 bases in between. The CDR3 spells CASSIDGGLNTEAFF. The DNA of the CDR3 is TGTGCCAGTAGTATAGACGGGGGGCTGAACACTGAAGCTTTCTTT.